Sequencing of this T cell receptor (beta chain) was carried out in a study of blood T cell repertoires in COVID-19. Profiled with immunoSEQ multiplex PCR; TCRdb holds only in-frame clones, not every one. The sample comprises 200,000 to 250,000 clones, around 85% of which are singletons, and roughly 3% rests with the top ten. This clone was seen once. The TCR originated in a woman aged 25 to 39 who had recovered from COVID-19. The sequencing sample was made of peripheral blood.

In DNA form, the CDR3 reads TGTGCCAGCAGCTTGGGACATCCCTCGAAAAAACTGTTTTTT. Encoded protein: CASSLGHPSKKLFF. The V gene is TRBV7-2, the J gene TRBJ1-4; D is possibly TRBD1 (6 bases). The germline V gene encodes CDR1 SGHTA and CDR2 FQGNSA. Deletions cut 3 bases from V and 9 bases from J, with 14 bases between. The CDR3 spans 14 residues.